Below are 28 T cell receptor beta chains sequenced from a single sample in a study of T-cell memory formation after mild COVID-19. TCRdb re-analysed the 5' RACE reads in MiXCR, keeping a single row per CDR3 protein. The sample records approximately 150,000 distinct CDR3 sequences, about 15% being singletons. Sequenced sample: PBMCs or a T cell subset sorted from them (not recorded which). These receptors originate from an adult woman who had mild COVID-19 (a few samples of this study predate the infection). Cell type and time point are not known.

The table lists this clonotype with a few counts. The chain uses TRBV29-1 and TRBJ2-1; 8 positions match TRBD2. Germline V gene lookup returns CDR1 SQVTM and CDR2 ANQGSEA. V lost 6 bases to trimming and J lost 0 bases; unmatched junction nucleotides: 10. CDR3 length: 16 residues. The CDR3, as DNA: TGCAGCGTCCCTAAGACTAGCGCGAGCTCCTACAATGAGCAGTTCTTC. Translation gives CSVPKTSASSYNEQFF.

This clonotype was seen more than once but under ten times. The gene calls are TRBV7-8 and TRBJ1-4; 7 bases map to TRBD1. Germline loops: CDR1 SGHVS, CDR2 FQNEAQ. Germline trimming cut 5 bases from V and 3 bases from J; bases unmatched to any gene: 12. The CDR3 is 17 residues long. The DNA of the CDR3 is TGTGCCAGCAGCCCCCAGACAGGGATTGGCTCTAATGAAAAACTGTTTTTT. Amino acids: CASSPQTGIGSNEKLFF.

The genes are TRBV7-6 and TRBJ2-1, with 13 bases that match TRBD2. V lost 5 bases, J lost 0 bases, and 13 bases stayed unmatched. Germline V gives CDR1 SGHVS, CDR2 FNYEAQ. The CDR3 is made up of 20 amino acids. CDR3 DNA: TGTGCCAGCAGCGCAACTAGACTAGCGGGGGGCCGCAGCTCCTACAATGAGCAGTTCTTC. It is translated as CASSATRLAGGRSSYNEQFF.

This clonotype was seen a few times. J is TRBJ2-5 and V is TRBV20-1, with 11 bases fitting TRBD2. This CDR3 is 14 amino acids long. The germline CDR1 and CDR2 sequences are DFQATT and SNEGSKA (reference sequence). J was trimmed by 5 bases and V by 3 bases; bases with no gene match: 5. CDR3 loop: CSASFTSGSETQYF. CDR3 sequence (DNA): TGCAGTGCTAGTTTCACTAGCGGGAGTGAGACCCAGTACTTC.

The V and J genes are TRBV20-1 and TRBJ2-7, with 12 positions matching TRBD2. CDR3 size: 16 residues. Germline values: CDR1 DFQATT, CDR2 SNEGSKA (reference sequence). With 3 bases clipped from V and 3 bases from J, the junction kept 9 bases outside the gene matches. The CDR3 protein is CSARGPTSGRIYEQYF. The CDR3 DNA follows: TGCAGTGCTAGGGGGCCCACTAGCGGGAGGATCTACGAGCAGTACTTC.

V usage is TRBV10-3 and J usage is TRBJ2-5; D may be TRBD1 (7 bases). CDR1 and CDR2 from the germline V gene are ENHRY and SYGVKD. The CDR3 length is 13 residues. V lost 6 bases and J 4 bases, leaving 12 bases between the germline ends. In DNA, the CDR3 is TGTGCCATCAGGGGGACAGCGGGAGAGACCCAGTACTTC. As protein: CAIRGTAGETQYF.

The rearrangement links TRBV2 to TRBJ2-1; TRBD1 matches 10 bases. Germline V gene data show CDR1 as SNHLY and CDR2 as FYNNEI. The CDR3 totals 14 residues. J lost 9 bases, V lost 6 bases, and 8 bases had no gene match. The CDR3 spells CASRKDRGPGEQFF. Written as DNA, the CDR3 is TGTGCCAGCAGGAAAGACAGGGGGCCGGGTGAGCAGTTCTTC.

J is TRBJ1-3 and V is TRBV20-1, with TRBD1 matching over 7 bases. This CDR3 spans 14 amino acids. The V gene's germline CDR1 is DFQATT and CDR2 SNEGSKA (reference sequence). The trim removed 1 base at V and 2 bases at J, leaving 2 bases unmatched. The CDR3 nucleotides are TGCAGTGCTAGAGTACAGGGGACTGGAAACACCATATATTTT. It encodes CSARVQGTGNTIYF.

Concerning this clonotype: This may come from a read error, since a much larger clone is one base off. This CDR3 reads CASSPKRGHEQFF. The DNA for the CDR3 is TGCGCCAGCAGTCCCAAGCGGGGGCATGAGCAGTTCTTC. The chain carries TRBV5-1 and TRBJ2-1; 8 bases line up with TRBD2. Looked up from germline, CDR1 is SGHRS and CDR2 is YFSETQ. Trimming cost V 5 bases and J 8 bases; bases outside gene matches: 6. This CDR3 is built from 13 residues. Drawing the rest from reference TRBV5-1 and TRBJ2-1, the complete variable domain is KAGVTQTPRYLIKTRGQQVTLSCSPISGHRSVSWYQQTPGQGLQFLFEYFSETQRNKGNFPGRFSGRQFSNSRSEMNVSTLELGDSALYLCASSPKRGHEQFFGPGTRLTVL.

A few counts support this clonotype. The V gene is TRBV18, the J gene TRBJ1-2; a weak D match, TRBD1 (6 bases). The germline V gene encodes CDR1 KGHSH and CDR2 LQKENI. Trimming removed 2 bases from V and 5 bases from J, with 15 bases in between. CDR3 length: 15 residues. This CDR3 reads CASSPVTGRTYGYTF. The CDR3, as DNA: TGTGCCAGCTCACCAGTGACAGGACGCACGTATGGCTACACCTTC. Combining the CDR3 with reference TRBV18 and TRBJ1-2 gives the whole variable domain NAGVMQNPRHLVRRRGQEARLRCSPMKGHSHVYWYRQLPEEGLKFMVYLQKENIIDESGMPKERFSAEFPKEGPSILRIQQVVRGDSAAYFCASSPVTGRTYGYTFGSGTRLTVV.

This chain uses TRBV29-1 with TRBJ1-1, with D maybe TRBD1 (6 bases). This CDR3 is built from 12 residues. Deletions cut 0 bases from V and 10 bases from J, with 12 bases between. CDR1 and CDR2 from the germline V gene are SQVTM and ANQGSEA. The CDR3 region is CSVEDTGYRAFF. CDR3 sequence (DNA): TGCAGCGTTGAAGATACAGGGTACCGAGCTTTCTTT. Full variable domain (outside the CDR3, taken from reference TRBV29-1 and TRBJ1-1): SAVISQKPSRDICQRGTSLTIQCQVDSQVTMMFWYRQQPGQSLTLIATANQGSEATYESGFVIDKFPISRPNLTFSTLTVSNMSPEDSSIYLCSVEDTGYRAFFGQGTRLTVV.

The gene calls are TRBV10-3 and TRBJ1-2; D unclear. This CDR3 has 12 amino acids. The V gene's germline CDR1 is ENHRY and CDR2 SYGVKD. V was cut by 6 bases and J by 8 bases, with 13 bases left in between. CDR3: CAIRQEDRGYTF. For the CDR3, the DNA is TGTGCCATCAGGCAGGAGGATAGGGGCTACACCTTC.

This clonotype was seen a handful of times. The V call is TRBV12-3 or TRBV12-4, the J call TRBJ2-7; 11 bases map to TRBD2. This CDR3 spans 15 amino acids. V lost 11 bases to trimming and J lost 6 bases; unmatched junction nucleotides: 15. CDR3 sequence reads: CAGAGIAGGPCEQYF. The CDR3 DNA is TGTGCCGGCGCGGGGATAGCGGGAGGGCCCTGCGAGCAGTACTTC.

This clonotype was recorded at least ten times. The chain carries TRBV20-1 and TRBJ1-1, with D perhaps TRBD1 (5 bases). Germline CDR1 reads DFQATT; CDR2 reads SNEGSKA (reference sequence). This CDR3 is 14 amino acids long. The CDR3 loop reads CRALRGGMNTEAFF. For the CDR3, the DNA is TGCAGAGCCCTTAGGGGCGGAATGAACACTGAAGCTTTCTTT.

The V and J genes are TRBV11-3 and TRBJ2-2; no firm D call. This CDR3 comprises 13 residues. CDR1 SGHNT and CDR2 YENEEA come from the germline V gene. The V and J ends lost 4 bases and 2 bases respectively, with 5 bases between them. CDR3 sequence reads: CASSSINTGELFF. The CDR3 coding sequence is TGTGCCAGCAGCTCAATAAACACCGGGGAGCTGTTTTTT. The whole variable domain, remainder taken from reference TRBV11-3 and TRBJ2-2, is EAGVVQSPRYKIIEKKQPVAFWCNPISGHNTLYWYLQNLGQGPELLIRYENEEAVDDSQLPKDRFSAERLKGVDSTLKIQPAELGDSAVYLCASSSINTGELFFGEGSRLTVL.

The chain is built from TRBV9 and TRBJ1-6; 9 bases line up with TRBD1. CDR1 is SGDLS, CDR2 YYNGEE, per germline. J gave up 0 bases and V 3 bases, and 7 bases lay outside the gene matches. The length of the CDR3 is 18 residues. The CDR3 DNA sequence: TGTGCCAGCAGCGACGCCGGGACAGGGAGCTCCTATAATTCACCCCTCCACTTT. Residues: CASSDAGTGSSYNSPLHF.

There are a few counts of this clonotype. V is TRBV18 and J is TRBJ1-2, with D possibly being TRBD1 (5 bases). The V gene lost 5 bases and the J gene lost 4 bases, with 8 bases spanning the gap. CDR1 KGHSH and CDR2 LQKENI come from the germline V gene. The CDR3 is 12 amino acids. The CDR3 bases are TGTGCCAGCTCAGGGGACGTCTATGGCTACACCTTC. Translating it yields CASSGDVYGYTF.

V usage is TRBV5-6 and J usage is TRBJ2-2; D unresolved. CDR1 and CDR2 from the germline V gene are SGHDT and YYEEEE. With 1 base removed from V and 6 bases from J, the gap between germline ends came to 13 bases. This CDR3 comprises 15 residues. CDR3 in DNA: TGTGCCAGCAGCTTGCTGTTGGCCGAGTCCGGGGAGCTGTTTTTT. Encoded protein: CASSLLLAESGELFF.

The gene calls are TRBV20-1 and TRBJ1-1; D is unclear. V dropped 3 bases and J dropped 3 bases, with 8 bases sitting between them. This CDR3 has 12 residues. CDR1 and CDR2 (germline): DFQATT, SNEGSKA (reference sequence). The CDR3 DNA follows: TGCAGTGCTAGGTCGGGTGACACTGAAGCTTTCTTT. It encodes CSARSGDTEAFF.

V usage is TRBV12-3 or TRBV12-4 and J usage is TRBJ2-2, with 7 bases aligning to TRBD2. The J segment lost 2 bases and the V segment lost 5 bases, leaving 5 bases of the junction unmatched. The CDR3 runs to 15 residues. The CDR3 DNA is TGTGCCAGCAGTCCCCTAGCGGCTAACACCGGGGAGCTGTTTTTT. Translated, it gives CASSPLAANTGELFF.

This clonotype was seen a few times. V gene TRBV3-1 combines with J gene TRBJ2-3; 7 positions agree with TRBD2. The CDR3 runs 15 residues. Germline V gives CDR1 LGHDT, CDR2 YNNKEL (reference sequence). V dropped 6 bases and J dropped 4; count of bases not matched to a gene: 10. The CDR3, as DNA: TGTGCCAGCAGATTTTTCCGGGAGGCCGCAGATACGCAGTATTTT. Its translation is CASRFFREAADTQYF.

V usage is TRBV7-9 and J usage is TRBJ2-4; D may be TRBD2 (6 bases). The V end lost 0 bases, the J end lost 4 bases, and 10 bases lay between the germline ends. The length of the CDR3 is 15 residues. Germline V CDR1 and CDR2: SEHNR, FQNEAQ (reference sequence). CDR3 coding DNA: TGTGCCAGCAGCTTAGCTGGAGGGATAAAAAACATTCAGTACTTC. Translating it yields CASSLAGGIKNIQYF.

Many counts were recorded for this clonotype. This chain connects TRBV29-1 to TRBJ2-1, with TRBD2 identical over 13 bases. Trimming removed 6 bases from V and 0 bases from J; junction bases left unmatched: 14. Germline CDR1 and CDR2: SQVTM and ANQGSEA. The CDR3 consists of 19 residues. The CDR3 DNA reads TGCAGCGTGGGATTTTCGGGACTAGCGGGACCTAGCTCCTACAATGAGCAGTTCTTC. Translating it yields CSVGFSGLAGPSSYNEQFF.

This clonotype was recorded a few times. The chain employs TRBV3-1 and TRBJ2-1; D remains ambiguous. CDR3 size: 15 residues. The germline V gene has CDR1 LGHDT and CDR2 YNNKEL (reference sequence). Trimming cost V 1 base and J 4 bases, with 11 bases left between them. As DNA, the CDR3 is TGTGCCAGCAGCCAAGGTCCCGACGCGTACAATGAGCAGTTCTTC. This encodes CASSQGPDAYNEQFF.

V usage is TRBV5-1 and J usage is TRBJ2-3; D gene ambiguous. The CDR3 has 17 residues. Germline V gives CDR1 SGHRS, CDR2 YFSETQ. Trimming took off 0 bases at V and 4 bases at J, with 18 bases between the two ends. The CDR3 sequence is CASSLGSSAGVADTQYF. The CDR3 DNA reads TGCGCCAGCAGCTTGGGGTCCTCGGCCGGCGTGGCAGATACGCAGTATTTT.

The sample holds a few counts of this clonotype. The chain carries TRBV7-7 and TRBJ2-5; TRBD1 matches 7 bases. Unmatched junction bases numbered 9, after V lost 1 base and J lost 4 bases. The germline gives CDR1 SSHAT, CDR2 FNYEAQ (reference sequence). The CDR3 has 16 amino acids. For the CDR3, the DNA is TGTGCCAGCAGCTTAGGGGAACAGGGGCGAGGAGAGACCCAGTACTTC. The encoded protein is CASSLGEQGRGETQYF.

The chain is built from TRBV18 and TRBJ2-1; 10 nucleotides match TRBD1. Germline loops: CDR1 KGHSH, CDR2 LQKENI. This CDR3 has 15 amino acids. After removal of 0 bases from V and 9 bases from J, the junction contained 5 bases not matched to a gene. In nucleotides, the CDR3 is TGTGCCAGCTCACCACCGGGACAGGGGTTGAGTGAGCAGTTCTTC. Translated: CASSPPGQGLSEQFF. Full variable domain (missing parts from reference TRBV18 and TRBJ2-1): NAGVMQNPRHLVRRRGQEARLRCSPMKGHSHVYWYRQLPEEGLKFMVYLQKENIIDESGMPKERFSAEFPKEGPSILRIQQVVRGDSAAYFCASSPPGQGLSEQFFGPGTRLTVL.

This clonotype was seen more than once but under ten times. This chain uses TRBV19 with TRBJ2-6; D is uncertain. The CDR3 extends over 16 amino acids. Trimming took off 4 bases at V and 0 bases at J, with 10 bases between the two ends. Per the germline V gene, CDR1 is LNHDA and CDR2 is SQIVND (reference sequence). CDR3 in amino acids: CASSTLQYSGANVLTF. The CDR3 nucleotides read TGTGCCAGTAGTACCCTACAGTACTCTGGGGCCAACGTCCTGACTTTC.